This T cell receptor (beta chain) was identified in a study of control samples from healthy donors and cancer patients. Here immunoSEQ multiplex PCR was the method, and the copy in TCRdb shows in-frame clones only, minus some. The top ten hold around 1.5% of the sample, which has 150,000 to 200,000 clones, 91% seen once. There are 13 residues in the CDR3. The J segment lost 3 bases and the V segment lost 6 bases, leaving 4 bases of the junction unmatched. The material sequenced was blood. The clonotype comes from a woman in her thirties in good health. The chain uses TRBV12-3 or TRBV12-4 and TRBJ1-2; 7 positions match TRBD1. CDR3 coding DNA: TGTGCCAGCAGGACAGGGAGTCACTATGGCTACACCTTC. Encoded protein: CASRTGSHYGYTF.